These T cell receptor beta chains were read from a single sample in a study of cytotoxic CD8 clonotypes in ibrutinib-treated CLL. Here immunoSEQ multiplex PCR was the method, and the copy in TCRdb shows in-frame clones only, minus some. Among around 53,000 clones listed, roughly 54% were seen once. This specimen was PBMCs, taken at disease progression, from a patient treated with ibrutinib. These receptors were collected from a human donor with chronic lymphocytic leukemia. Both conserved end residues are part of each CDR3. The D gene is left open where the match is weak. Size is omitted from some rows. Given values are once, few, many or a class for expanded clones.

clone_size,v_call,j_call,d_call,cdr3_nt,cdr3_aa
.,TRBV6-4,TRBJ2-1,TRBD2,TGTGCCAGCAGTGCTTCCTCCGGGGGGGCTTCCTACAATGAGCAGTTCTTC,CASSASSGGASYNEQFF
once,TRBV7-9,TRBJ1-5,.,TGTGCCAGCAGTTGGGACGGAAGCAATCAGCCCCAGCATTTT,CASSWDGSNQPQHF
.,TRBV6-5,TRBJ2-7,TRBD1,TGTGCCAGCAGTTATTATGCACAGGGGAACTACGAGCAGTACTTC,CASSYYAQGNYEQYF
once,TRBV5-1,TRBJ1-2,.,TGCGCCAGCAGCTCAGGTGGGGGTGGCTATGGCTACACCTTC,CASSSGGGGYGYTF
.,TRBV18,TRBJ1-2,.,TGTGCCAGCTCACCGGGGCAGGTCTATGGCTACACCTTC,CASSPGQVYGYTF
.,TRBV6-6,TRBJ2-1,.,TGTGCCAGCTACAGGGGGGGGTACAATGAGCAGTTCTTC,CASYRGGYNEQFF
.,TRBV30,TRBJ1-6,TRBD1,TGTGCCTGGAGCGCTGGACAGGGAGGCTCACCCCTCCACTTT,CAWSAGQGGSPLHF
.,TRBV30,TRBJ2-5,.,TGTGCCTGGAGTTCCCTTGGCGAGACCCAGTACTTC,CAWSSLGETQYF
.,TRBV4-1,TRBJ2-2,TRBD2,TGCGCCAGCAGCCTCCTCCCGGGCCTAGCGGAATTCACCGGGGAGCTGTTTTTT,CASSLLPGLAEFTGELFF
.,TRBV25-1,TRBJ2-5,TRBD1,TGTGCCAGCAGTCCCCGGGGACAGGGGGCATCCAAAGAGACCCAGTACTTC,CASSPRGQGASKETQYF
few,TRBV7-9,TRBJ1-5,.,TGTGCCAGCAGCCCTCACAATCAGCCCCAGCATTTT,CASSPHNQPQHF
.,TRBV4-3,TRBJ2-7,TRBD2,TGCGCCAGCAGCCAGCGGACTAGCGGGAGGCGGGCCTACGAGCAGTACTTC,CASSQRTSGRRAYEQYF
.,TRBV7-2,TRBJ2-7,TRBD2,TGTGCCAGCAGCTATAAACCGGGACTAGCGGGACAAAACTACGAGCAGTACTTC,CASSYKPGLAGQNYEQYF
many,TRBV7-9,TRBJ1-4,TRBD1,TGTGCCAGCAGCATCAGGGGGACTAATGAAAAACTGTTTTTT,CASSIRGTNEKLFF
few,TRBV4-2,TRBJ2-5,.,TGTGCCAGCAGCGATGCTTGGGGGCAGGAGACCCAGTACTTC,CASSDAWGQETQYF
.,TRBV2,TRBJ2-1,.,TGTGCCAGCAGTCTCCCTTACAATGAGCAGTTCTTC,CASSLPYNEQFF
.,TRBV7-3,TRBJ2-3,.,TGTGCCAGCAGCTTAACGGCTACTTCAGATACGCAGTATTTT,CASSLTATSDTQYF
.,TRBV30,TRBJ2-7,TRBD2,TGTGCCTGGAGTGGACTAGCGGGATCCCACGAGCAGTACTTC,CAWSGLAGSHEQYF
.,TRBV6-7,TRBJ2-2,TRBD1,TGTGCCAGCAGCCTGGGACAGGGGGAAAGGAACACCGGGGAGCTGTTTTTT,CASSLGQGERNTGELFF
few,TRBV29-1,TRBJ2-7,.,TGCAGCGTTGTACAGGGAAGTTACGAGCAGTACTTC,CSVVQGSYEQYF
.,TRBV5-1,TRBJ2-3,TRBD2,TGCGCCAGCAGCGCACCAGGACTAGCGGGGGGGTTTAGCACAGATACGCAGTATTTT,CASSAPGLAGGFSTDTQYF
.,TRBV9,TRBJ2-7,TRBD1,TGTGCCAGCAGCCAAAGACAGGGAGCCTACGAGCAGTACTTC,CASSQRQGAYEQYF
.,TRBV7-9,TRBJ2-7,.,TGTGCCAGCAGCCTTCAATTAGGGGGCTCCTACGAGCAGTACTTC,CASSLQLGGSYEQYF
many,TRBV29-1,TRBJ1-2,.,TGCAGCGTTTTAGGGGATGGCTACACCTTC,CSVLGDGYTF
.,TRBV9,TRBJ2-2,.,TGTGCCAGCAGCCTCCGCGAGGGGTACACCGGGGAGCTGTTTTTT,CASSLREGYTGELFF
few,TRBV29-1,TRBJ2-3,TRBD2,TGCAGCGTTGCTCGCGGGGGGAGCACAGATACGCAGTATTTT,CSVARGGSTDTQYF
few,TRBV19,TRBJ2-7,.,TGTGCCAGTAGTATAGGTGCCGGTACCTACGAGCAGTACTTC,CASSIGAGTYEQYF
.,TRBV30,TRBJ2-7,.,TGTGCCTGGAGTGAAGGGTCCTACGAGCAGTACTTC,CAWSEGSYEQYF
.,TRBV28,TRBJ2-2,.,TGTGCCAGCAGTTCCAACACCGGGGAGCTGTTTTTT,CASSSNTGELFF
.,TRBV11-2,TRBJ2-2,.,TGTGCCAGCAGCTTACGCAGGCCCGCGAACACCGGGGAGCTGTTTTTT,CASSLRRPANTGELFF
.,TRBV5-4,TRBJ1-1,.,TGTGCCAGCACCTTGGGGGGTGAGGCTTTCTTT,CASTLGGEAFF
.,TRBV2,TRBJ2-7,TRBD2,TGTGCCAGCACGGGACTAGCGGGAGGGCGGGAGCAGTACTTC,CASTGLAGGREQYF
.,TRBV28,TRBJ1-1,TRBD1,TGTGCCAGCAGTGAGGGACAGATCACTGAAGCTTTCTTT,CASSEGQITEAFF
.,TRBV2,TRBJ2-1,TRBD1,TGTGCCACCCAAGGAGACAGGGCGGACAATGAGCAGTTCTTC,CATQGDRADNEQFF
.,TRBV5-4,TRBJ1-2,TRBD1,TGTGCCAGCAGCCCGACAGGGGTTATCTATGGCTACACCTTC,CASSPTGVIYGYTF
few,TRBV2,TRBJ1-2,.,TGTGCCAGCTCGGAGGGAACCCTCTATGGCTACACCTTC,CASSEGTLYGYTF
few,TRBV5-4,TRBJ1-6,.,TGTGCCAGCAGTCCGAGGGATTACGGGAATTCACCCCTCCACTTT,CASSPRDYGNSPLHF
.,TRBV18,TRBJ2-7,TRBD2,TGTGCCAGCTCACCGCAGACTAGCGGAAGCTCCTACGAGCAGTACTTC,CASSPQTSGSSYEQYF
few,TRBV27,TRBJ2-2,.,TGTGCCAGCGGAGGAGGTTCGAACACCGGGGAGCTGTTTTTT,CASGGGSNTGELFF
few,TRBV20-1,TRBJ1-2,.,TGCAGTGCTGAGATCACCGGCGGCTACACCTTC,CSAEITGGYTF
once,TRBV4-3,TRBJ2-7,TRBD1,TGCGCCAGCAGCCATCTACCCCCGGCCACAGGGGACTCCTACGAGCAGTACTTC,CASSHLPPATGDSYEQYF
many,TRBV5-6,TRBJ2-3,.,TGTGCCAGCAGCTTAGCAGGGCCAGATACGCAGTATTTT,CASSLAGPDTQYF
.,TRBV1,TRBJ1-1,.,TGCACCAGCAGCCAGGCGGGACAGGGGTACACTGAAGCTTTCTTT,CTSSQAGQGYTEAFF
.,TRBV6-6,TRBJ1-1,.,TGCCAAGCGGGCTCGAACACTGAAGCTTTCTTT,CQAGSNTEAFF
.,TRBV7-8,TRBJ1-1,TRBD1,TGTGCCAGCAGCTGGGGGTCGGGACAGGGGAAGATGAACACTGAAGCTTTCTTT,CASSWGSGQGKMNTEAFF
once,TRBV20-1,TRBJ2-7,TRBD2,TGCAGTGGGGGACTAGCAGGCGAGCAGTACTTC,CSGGLAGEQYF
.,TRBV29-1,TRBJ1-4,TRBD1,TGCAGCGTTGGAGGGACAGGGGAGGGGGAAAAACTGTTTTTT,CSVGGTGEGEKLFF
once,TRBV6-5,TRBJ2-1,.,TGTGCCAGCAGTTACGGGGACACCTCCTACAATGAGCAGTTCTTC,CASSYGDTSYNEQFF
few,TRBV4-1,TRBJ2-1,.,TGCGCCAGCAGCCAGGGAGTCAATGAGCAGTTCTTC,CASSQGVNEQFF
.,TRBV4-2,TRBJ2-7,.,TGTGCCAGCAGCCAAGATGGTCAGTCCTACGAGCAGTACTTC,CASSQDGQSYEQYF
.,TRBV7-2,TRBJ2-7,TRBD2,TGTGCCAGCAGCTTAGTGTCTAGCGGAGACTACGAGCAGTACTTC,CASSLVSSGDYEQYF
.,TRBV5-1,TRBJ2-7,.,TGCGCCAGCAGCTTCCAGGATGATTCTTTCGAGCAGTACTTC,CASSFQDDSFEQYF
few,TRBV18,TRBJ1-4,.,TGTGCCAGCTCACCGATGACAGGACCTAATGAAAAACTGTTTTTT,CASSPMTGPNEKLFF
.,TRBV7-6,TRBJ2-7,.,TGTGCCAGCAGCTTAGTGGCCGGCTTTTACGAGCAGTACTTC,CASSLVAGFYEQYF
.,TRBV9,TRBJ2-7,TRBD1,TGTGCCAGCAGCGCAGACGGACAGGGCTACGAGCAGTACTTC,CASSADGQGYEQYF
.,TRBV18,TRBJ2-3,.,TGTGCCAGCTCACCCACGGCAGATACGCAGTATTTT,CASSPTADTQYF
.,TRBV9,TRBJ1-1,.,TGTGCCAGCAGCCCCCAGGGTCAGAACACTGAAGCTTTCTTT,CASSPQGQNTEAFF
few,TRBV7-7,TRBJ2-5,.,TGTGCTAGCAGCTTCTCGGGGTTCAGGGAGACCCAGTACTTC,CASSFSGFRETQYF
.,TRBV2,TRBJ2-4,.,TGTGCCAGTTATATAGGGGACGGCCTAAACATTCAGTACTTC,CASYIGDGLNIQYF
.,TRBV27,TRBJ2-1,TRBD2,TGTGCCAGCAGTTTATACCCCGTTTCCGGGAGGGGGGTAAGTGAGCAGTTCTTC,CASSLYPVSGRGVSEQFF